The rows below give T cell receptor beta chains drawn from one sample of a study of blood T cell repertoires in COVID-19. Method: immunoSEQ multiplex PCR; TCRdb's copy keeps in-frame clones and lacks some. The sample yields some 50,000 clones, roughly 88% seen once. Specimen: peripheral blood. These receptor sequences come from a woman aged 55-70 years with acute or convalescent COVID-19. CDR3s leave out the opening cysteine and the closing phenylalanine or tryptophan.

v_gene: TRBV5-8
j_gene: TRBJ1-5
CDR3aa: ASSGTGSQPQH

v_gene: TRBV2
j_gene: TRBJ1-5
CDR3aa: ASHDRTGNQPQH

v_gene: TRBV6-5
j_gene: TRBJ2-1
CDR3aa: ASSYGRTSGNEQF

v_gene: TRBV7-9
j_gene: TRBJ2-2
CDR3aa: ASSRPVGVGELF

v_gene: TRBV28
j_gene: TRBJ1-2
CDR3aa: ASREGVSYGYT

v_gene: TRBV20-1
j_gene: TRBJ1-1
CDR3aa: SASQGSNTEAF

v_gene: TRBV9
j_gene: TRBJ1-3
CDR3aa: ASSAGPQTGSGNTIY

v_gene: TRBV28
j_gene: TRBJ1-2
CDR3aa: ASSLSGRGASPSGNYGYT

v_gene: TRBV14
j_gene: TRBJ2-1
CDR3aa: ASSQPGTSGLPSYNEQF

v_gene: TRBV6-5
j_gene: TRBJ1-1
CDR3aa: ASSYLGTGVSAEAF

v_gene: TRBV5-3
j_gene: TRBJ1-5
CDR3aa: ARSLKDRNNQPQH

v_gene: TRBV7-9
j_gene: TRBJ2-1
CDR3aa: ASSLELARYNEQF

v_gene: TRBV10-3
j_gene: TRBJ1-1
CDR3aa: ASDRGNTEAF

v_gene: TRBV28
j_gene: TRBJ1-2
CDR3aa: ASRPTTGTGSRYT

v_gene: TRBV5-1
j_gene: TRBJ2-1
CDR3aa: ASSLRQGWYEQF

v_gene: TRBV12-3/TRBV12-4
j_gene: TRBJ1-2
CDR3aa: ASRDRSYGYT

v_gene: TRBV6-5
j_gene: TRBJ1-2
CDR3aa: ASSSQGRGTVGGYT

v_gene: TRBV6-6
j_gene: TRBJ1-1
CDR3aa: ASSTADRDMNTEAF

v_gene: TRBV6-6
j_gene: TRBJ2-1
CDR3aa: ASSSGQGPQEQF

v_gene: TRBV6-6
j_gene: TRBJ2-1
CDR3aa: ASSGAGGINNEQF